This TCR beta chain emerged from a study of shared clonotypes between healthy human individuals. Across the study: Three plates were used per donor for CD4 naive, three for CD4 memory, two for CD8 naive and one for CD8 memory. Study results and caveats: The authors expected sequencing depth to affect clonotype sharing among donors.

Method: immunoSEQ multiplex PCR; TCRdb's copy keeps in-frame clones and lacks some. This table has around 1.4 million clones, approximately 98.5% appearing once. Comments on this clone: Its specificity is not known.

From CD4+ cells came CD45RA+ naive and CD45RA-negative memory subsets. Germline V gene data show CDR1 as SGDLS and CDR2 as YYNGEE. Trimming removed 0 bases from V and 6 bases from J, with 14 bases in between. CDR3 length: 15 amino acids. Sequenced sample: naive CD4+ T cells sorted from blood. Subset specified: CD45RA+ positively selected. The V gene is TRBV9, the J gene TRBJ2-3, with D tentatively TRBD1 or TRBD2 (6 bases each). This TCR was recovered from a man aged 30-40 years in good health. CDR3 in DNA: TGTGCCAGCAGCGTAGTAGGGGGGCCCGAGGATACGCAGTATTTT. This codes for CASSVVGGPEDTQYF. The whole variable domain, filled in from reference TRBV9 and TRBJ2-3, reads DSGVTQTPKHLITATGQRVTLRCSPRSGDLSVYWYQQSLDQGLQFLIQYYNGEERAKGNILERFSAQQFPDLHSELNLSSLELGDSALYFCASSVVGGPEDTQYFGPGTRLTVL.